Shown below are 2 T cell receptor beta chains from a single sample sequenced in a study of T-cell reconstitution after alpha-beta-depleted transplantation in children. Preparation of the TCRbeta library involved a method that used unique molecular identifiers. A single record per CDR3 protein comes from TCRdb applying MiXCR to the PCR reads. The sample shows 400,000 to 500,000 distinct CDR3 sequences, roughly a tenth of them seen only once. Sequenced here: PBMCs from the stem cell graft donor, sampled from the stem cell graft. These receptors originate from a human donor who donated a stem cell graft to a child with acute myeloid leukemia.

Only a few counts were recorded for this clonotype. For the CDR3, the DNA is TGCGCCAGCAGCTTGGCACGGGGTCAGAACACCGGGGAGCTGTTTTTT. Protein sequence: CASSLARGQNTGELFF. This chain links TRBV5-1 with TRBJ2-2, with D possibly matching TRBD2 (5 bases). From germline, CDR1 is SGHRS and CDR2 YFSETQ. The CDR3 runs 16 residues. Trimming pared 0 bases from V and 1 base from J, leaving 10 bases between.

This chain connects TRBV20-1 to TRBJ2-3, with 10 bases aligning to TRBD2. The CDR3 covers 17 residues. With 0 bases clipped from V and 4 bases from J, the junction kept 10 bases outside the gene matches. Germline loops: CDR1 DFQATT, CDR2 SNEGSKA (reference sequence). Here the CDR3 reads CSARDSGGPGDSDTQYF. Written as DNA, the CDR3 is TGCAGTGCTAGAGATAGCGGGGGGCCGGGGGATTCAGATACGCAGTATTTT.